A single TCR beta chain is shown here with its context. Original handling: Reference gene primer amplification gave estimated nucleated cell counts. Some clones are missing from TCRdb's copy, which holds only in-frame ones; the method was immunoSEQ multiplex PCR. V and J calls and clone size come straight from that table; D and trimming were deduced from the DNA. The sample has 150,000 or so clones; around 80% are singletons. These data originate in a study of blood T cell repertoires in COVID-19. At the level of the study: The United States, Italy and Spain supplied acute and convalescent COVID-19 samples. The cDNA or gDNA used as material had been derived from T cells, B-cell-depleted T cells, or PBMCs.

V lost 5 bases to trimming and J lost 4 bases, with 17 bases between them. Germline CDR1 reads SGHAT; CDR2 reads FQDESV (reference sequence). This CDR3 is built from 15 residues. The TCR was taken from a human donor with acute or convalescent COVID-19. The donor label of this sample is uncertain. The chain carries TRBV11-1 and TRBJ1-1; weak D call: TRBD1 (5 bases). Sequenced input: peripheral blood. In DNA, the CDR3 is TGTGCCAGCAGCCAGACGGGGGGGTCGGGCACTGAAGCTTTCTTT. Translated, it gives CASSQTGGSGTEAFF.